This T cell receptor beta chain was recorded in a study of OX40 agonist ivuxolimab in advanced cancers. Worth noting for this clone: As yet, its antigen is unknown.

Study-level results: CD8+ T cells (on average) carried more expanded clones than CD4+ T cells. Clonal expansion from baseline to week 6 occurred in both CD4+ and CD8+ T cells.

The repertoire was sequenced with immunoSEQ multiplex PCR; TCRdb's copy has only in-frame clones and lacks some. The data contain 65,000 to 90,000 clones, 92% of them seen just once; the ten biggest clones take up 7.6%. Germline CDR1 and CDR2: MNHEY and SMNVEV (reference sequence). The CDR3 length is 13 residues. V was clipped by 8 bases and J by 2 bases, with 13 bases between them. The specimen was CD4+ or CD8+ T cells sorted from blood, collected in a trial of the OX40 agonist ivuxolimab. The rearrangement joins TRBV27 to TRBJ2-7; D tentatively reads TRBD1 or TRBD2 (5 bases each). This sequence originates from an adult with an advanced solid tumor such as melanoma, head and neck, liver or kidney cancer. CDR3 residues: CASASGATYEQYF. The CDR3, as DNA: TGTGCCAGCGCCTCCGGGGCCACCTACGAGCAGTACTTC.